The 24 T cell receptor beta chains given below trace back to one sample, sequenced in a study of blood T cell repertoires in COVID-19. Generated by immunoSEQ multiplex PCR, the TCRdb table keeps only in-frame clones and is missing some. The sample comprises fewer than 200,000 clones, around 86% of which are singletons, and roughly 8.7% rests with the top ten. Sequencing was done on a sample of peripheral blood. The source is a man over 45 with active or convalescent COVID-19.

This clone has only one observation. The chain carries TRBV11-2 and TRBJ2-2, with TRBD2 matching 7 bases. The V gene end was trimmed by 3 bases and the J gene end by 4 bases; junction bases not matched to a gene: 5. Germline CDR1 reads SGHAT; CDR2 reads FQNNGV. The CDR3 has 15 residues. CDR3 DNA: TGTGCCAGCAGCTTGGGGGAGGGCCCCACCGGGGAGCTGTTTTTT. Translated: CASSLGEGPTGELFF.

The genes are TRBV20-1 and TRBJ2-7; 8 bases line up with TRBD1. Trimming took 3 bases from V and 2 from J; bases not matched to a gene: 9. This CDR3 is built from 15 residues. CDR1 and CDR2 from the germline V gene are DFQATT and SNEGSKA (reference sequence). CDR3 coding DNA: TGCAGTGCTAGTCCTCCTCTGACAGGGGCCTACGAGCAGTACTTC. Amino acid sequence: CSASPPLTGAYEQYF.

The chain links TRBV28 to TRBJ2-5; the D gene is possibly TRBD2 (5 bases). V lost 7 bases to trimming and J lost 5 bases, with 14 bases between them. In germline, CDR1 is MDHEN, CDR2 SYDVKM. There are 13 residues in the CDR3. The CDR3 nucleotides read TGTGCCAGCAACGGGGTTTCAATGGAGACCCAGTACTTC. Translating gives CASNGVSMETQYF.

CDR3: CASRPGQINQPQHF. Written as DNA, the CDR3 is TGTGCCAGCAGACCGGGACAGATCAATCAGCCCCAGCATTTT. The V gene is TRBV6-5, the J gene TRBJ1-5, with TRBD1 matching 7 bases. The CDR3 extends over 14 amino acids. V was pared by 6 bases and J by 3 bases, with 5 bases of the junction left unmatched. CDR1 and CDR2 (germline): MNHEY, SVGAGI.

The gene calls are TRBV2 and TRBJ1-1; 9 bases are shared with TRBD1. The CDR3 is 14 residues long. V lost 7 bases to trimming and J lost 3 bases; unmatched junction nucleotides: 6. CDR1 and CDR2 from the germline V gene are SNHLY and FYNNEI. The CDR3 sequence is CASIRDRDDTEAFF. The CDR3 nucleotides are TGTGCCAGCATCAGGGACAGGGACGACACTGAAGCTTTCTTT.

This rearrangement joins TRBV7-3 to TRBJ2-2; 7 bases fit TRBD2. This CDR3 comprises 15 residues. The germline V gene has CDR1 SGHTA and CDR2 FQGTGA. V shed 5 bases and J 3 bases; nucleotides not matched to a gene: 6. CDR3 in DNA: TGTGCCAGCAGCCCTGGGGCGGGGGACACCGGGGAGCTGTTTTTT. Its translation is CASSPGAGDTGELFF.

This rearrangement joins TRBV28 to TRBJ2-1; D perhaps matches TRBD2 (7 bases). Germline lookup yields CDR1 MDHEN and CDR2 SYDVKM. V lost 5 bases and J 9 bases, leaving 17 bases between the germline ends. The CDR3 totals 14 residues. CDR3 sequence reads: CASSHPWRGPEQFF. DNA for the CDR3: TGTGCCAGCAGTCACCCCTGGCGGGGGCCTGAGCAGTTCTTC.

This clone was seen a single time. This sequence joins TRBV4-1 and TRBJ2-7; the match to TRBD2 covers 15 bases. The CDR3 totals 19 residues. The junction had 14 bases not matched to a gene; V was cut back by 3 bases and J by 5 bases. Germline CDR1 is MGHRA and CDR2 is YSYEKL. The CDR3 region is CASSHPGLAGGPMTDEQYF. Here the CDR3 DNA reads TGCGCCAGCAGCCACCCCGGACTAGCGGGGGGGCCTATGACAGACGAGCAGTACTTC.

The chain joins TRBV9 to TRBJ2-7; D perhaps matches TRBD2 (6 bases). Trimming took 0 bases from V and 1 from J, leaving 11 bases between them. Germline V gene lookup returns CDR1 SGDLS and CDR2 YYNGEE. The CDR3 is made up of 15 amino acids. This CDR3 reads CASSVGPGRSYEQYF. For the CDR3, the DNA is TGTGCCAGCAGCGTAGGACCAGGGAGGTCCTACGAGCAGTACTTC.

This chain links TRBV29-1 with TRBJ1-2; weak D call: TRBD1 (5 bases). Germline lookup yields CDR1 SQVTM and CDR2 ANQGSEA. This CDR3 comprises 13 residues. Deletions cut 2 bases from V and 4 bases from J, with 11 bases between. CDR3 sequence: CSVEPGPFYGYTF. DNA of the CDR3: TGCAGCGTTGAACCAGGGCCCTTCTATGGCTACACCTTC. Drawing the rest from reference TRBV29-1 and TRBJ1-2, the complete variable domain is SAVISQKPSRDICQRGTSLTIQCQVDSQVTMMFWYRQQPGQSLTLIATANQGSEATYESGFVIDKFPISRPNLTFSTLTVSNMSPEDSSIYLCSVEPGPFYGYTFGSGTRLTVV.

The chain recombines TRBV5-1 with TRBJ1-1, with D maybe TRBD1 (6 bases). The length of the CDR3 is 15 residues. Germline CDR1 is SGHRS and CDR2 is YFSETQ. The V end lost 2 bases, the J end lost 3 bases, and 14 bases lay between the germline ends. The CDR3 DNA reads TGCGCCAGCAGCTTAGGGACAACCGGGGACACTGAAGCTTTCTTT. Encoded protein: CASSLGTTGDTEAFF.

The chain employs TRBV7-2 and TRBJ1-2; 10 positions match TRBD1. V trimming: 1 base; J trimming: 4 bases; junction bases outside the gene matches: 3. The length of the CDR3 is 15 residues. Germline V gene data show CDR1 as SGHTA and CDR2 as FQGNSA. The CDR3 DNA reads as TGTGCCAGCAGCTTAGGACAGGGGGCAGCCTATGGCTACACCTTC. Its translation: CASSLGQGAAYGYTF.

This clone appeared once. The chain joins TRBV30 to TRBJ1-3, with 7 bases aligning to TRBD1. This CDR3 contains 14 residues. J lost 2 bases, V lost 3 bases, and 4 bases had no gene match. CDR1 is GTSNPN and CDR2 is SVGIG in the germline V gene (reference sequence). CDR3 region: CAWSADRAGNTIYF. CDR3 sequence (DNA): TGTGCCTGGAGCGCAGACAGGGCTGGAAACACCATATATTTT.

The chain has TRBV28 and TRBJ1-6; TRBD1 aligns across 7 bases. CDR1 is MDHEN and CDR2 is SYDVKM in the germline V gene. J gave up 14 bases and V 4 bases, and 8 bases lay outside the gene matches. The CDR3 has 13 amino acids. The CDR3 DNA reads as TGTGCCAGCAGTTCGGGACAGATCGATGCCCTCCACTTT. Protein: CASSSGQIDALHF.

This chain links TRBV3-1 (or the pseudogene TRBV3-2) with TRBJ2-7, with D uncertain. The CDR3 runs 16 residues. In germline, CDR1 is LGHDT, CDR2 YNNKEL (reference sequence). Trimming shortened V by 1 base and J by 0 bases, and 13 bases separated the two germline ends. CDR3 loop: CASSQVNAASSYEQYF. The CDR3 nucleotides read TGTGCCAGCAGCCAAGTTAACGCGGCGAGCTCCTACGAGCAGTACTTC.

The V gene is TRBV15, the J gene TRBJ1-6; D might be TRBD1 (5 bases). The germline V and J ends were trimmed by 0 bases and 3 bases, with 15 bases remaining between them. Germline CDR1 is LNHNV and CDR2 is YYDKDF (reference sequence). The CDR3 extends over 18 amino acids. The CDR3 protein is CATSRDPPGQGYNSPLHF. The CDR3 DNA reads TGTGCCACCAGCAGAGATCCCCCAGGGCAGGGCTATAATTCACCCCTCCACTTT. Full variable domain (missing parts from reference TRBV15 and TRBJ1-6): DAMVIQNPRYQVTQFGKPVTLSCSQTLNHNVMYWYQQKSSQAPKLLFHYYDKDFNNEADTPDNFQSRRPNTSFCFLDIRSPGLGDTAMYLCATSRDPPGQGYNSPLHFGNGTRLTVT.

Comments on this clone: This sample includes further DNA sequences coding for the same CDR3. The CDR3 DNA reads TGTGCCAGCAGCGTAGGACAGGGGGCCTACGAGCAGTACTTC. It specifies CASSVGQGAYEQYF. The chain joins TRBV9 to TRBJ2-7; 9 positions match TRBD1. The V gene's germline CDR1 is SGDLS and CDR2 YYNGEE. V lost 0 bases, J lost 2 bases, and 0 bases stayed unmatched. The CDR3 covers 14 residues.

The genes are TRBV7-3 and TRBJ2-7, with 7 bases fitting TRBD1. The CDR3 runs to 15 residues. Losses at the gene ends were 2 bases for V and 2 bases for J; bases not matched to a gene: 6. Germline values: CDR1 SGHTA, CDR2 FQGTGA. CDR3 DNA sequence: TGTGCCAGCAGCTTAGCAGGACAGGAGCCCTACGAGCAGTACTTC. Translated: CASSLAGQEPYEQYF.

The J gene is TRBJ2-2, the V gene TRBV20-1; D unresolved. Germline values: CDR1 DFQATT, CDR2 SNEGSKA (reference sequence). The CDR3 loop spans 14 amino acids. V dropped 3 bases and J dropped 0 bases, with 8 bases sitting between them. The CDR3 sequence: CSASGGPNTGELFF. The CDR3 bases are TGCAGTGCTAGTGGTGGCCCGAACACCGGGGAGCTGTTTTTT.

The chain links TRBV15 to TRBJ2-1; 8 bases line up with TRBD2. CDR3 length: 18 amino acids. With 0 bases clipped from V and 5 bases from J, the junction kept 12 bases outside the gene matches. Germline V CDR1 and CDR2: LNHNV, YYDKDF (reference sequence). The CDR3 DNA reads TGTGCCACCAGCAGAGATCGGAACGGGAGGGCCGAGGACAATGAGCAGTTCTTC. Its protein is CATSRDRNGRAEDNEQFF.

This sequence joins TRBV12-3 or TRBV12-4 and TRBJ2-5, with a tentative D call TRBD2 (6 bases). The CDR3 totals 12 residues. Trimming removed 8 bases at V and 4 bases at J, with 11 bases between. CDR3 loop: CASRRDSETQYF. CDR3 sequence (DNA): TGTGCCAGCCGTCGGGACTCAGAGACCCAGTACTTC.

The chain uses TRBV30 and TRBJ1-5, with 10 bases that match TRBD1. The CDR3 totals 16 residues. CDR1 GTSNPN and CDR2 SVGIG come from the germline V gene (reference sequence). Germline trimming cut 0 bases from V and 2 bases from J; bases unmatched to any gene: 4. The CDR3 sequence: CAWSVGQGFGNQPQHF. The CDR3 DNA is TGTGCCTGGAGTGTGGGACAGGGGTTCGGCAATCAGCCCCAGCATTTT. Combining the CDR3 with reference TRBV30 and TRBJ1-5 gives the whole variable domain SQTIHQWPATLVQPVGSPLSLECTVEGTSNPNLYWYRQAAGRGLQLLFYSVGIGQISSEVPQNLSASRPQDRQFILSSKKLLLSDSGFYLCAWSVGQGFGNQPQHFGDGTRLSIL.

The chain recombines TRBV19 with TRBJ1-5, with 7 bases that match TRBD1. The CDR3 sequence is 13 residues long. CDR1 and CDR2 (germline): LNHDA, SQIVND (reference sequence). The J segment lost 6 bases and the V segment lost 5 bases, leaving 4 bases of the junction unmatched. In nucleotides, the CDR3 is TGTGCCAGTAGTTCCGCAGGGGGTCAGCCCCAGCATTTT. Translation gives CASSSAGGQPQHF.

This clone was found a few times. The CDR3 region has the DNA TGCGCCAGCAGCTTAGGGACTTACTCCTACGAGCAGTACTTC. Its protein product is CASSLGTYSYEQYF. J is TRBJ2-7 and V is TRBV5-1; D may be TRBD2 (6 bases). Trimming cost V 2 bases and J 0 bases, with 9 bases left between them. This CDR3 region has 14 residues. Germline V CDR1 and CDR2: SGHRS, YFSETQ.